This T cell receptor (beta chain) stems from a study of radiotherapy plus CTLA-4 blockade in lung cancer. Study-level information: More than 15% of patients responded objectively, and around 32% achieved disease control. Findings of the study overall: Reports state that early shifts in blood T cell clones, with interferon-beta, best predicted response. TCR clones of tumor origin grew in blood after radiotherapy plus ipilimumab.

This clone was seen just once. The antigen remains unidentified. CDR1 is SEHNR, CDR2 FQNEAQ, per germline (reference sequence). The CDR3 contains 12 residues. V dropped 5 bases and J dropped 8; count of bases not matched to a gene: 3. Some clones are missing from TCRdb's copy, which holds only in-frame ones; the method was immunoSEQ multiplex PCR. The data hold about 90,000 clones, with over 75% observed a single time. Lung cancer patients with chemo-refractory metastatic non-small-cell disease were given focal radiation plus CTLA-4 blockade with ipilimumab. V gene TRBV7-9 combines with J gene TRBJ1-2; 9 positions agree with TRBD1. The material was peripheral blood, obtained from a patient treated with radiotherapy plus ipilimumab. The sequence was obtained from a human donor with non-small cell lung cancer that progressed on radiotherapy plus ipilimumab. CDR3 protein: CASSRTGEGYTF. CDR3 coding DNA: TGTGCCAGCAGCAGGACAGGGGAGGGCTACACCTTC. The whole variable domain, filled in from reference TRBV7-9 and TRBJ1-2, reads DTGVSQNPRHKITKRGQNVTFRCDPISEHNRLYWYRQTLGQGPEFLTYFQNEAQLEKSRLLSDRFSAERPKGSFSTLEIQRTEQGDSAMYLCASSRTGEGYTFGSGTRLTVV.